This T cell receptor beta chain came from a study of T-cell reconstitution after alpha-beta-depleted transplantation in children. Researchers prepared the TCRbeta library using unique molecular identifiers, the study reports. TCRdb reprocessed the PCR reads via MiXCR and lists one record per CDR3 protein. The sample consists of about 490,000 distinct CDR3 sequences, under 12% of them appearing once. This clonotype has just a few counts. The V end lost 0 bases, the J end lost 0 bases, and 17 bases lay between the germline ends. In germline, CDR1 is SGHVS, CDR2 FQNEAQ. This CDR3 spans 18 amino acids. The genes are TRBV7-8 and TRBJ2-5; D is uncertain. This specimen consisted of PBMCs, obtained before TCRalphabeta/CD19-depleted stem cell transplant. This TCR was recovered from a child between 2 and 9 years old with inherited bone marrow failure, due to receive a stem cell transplant. For the CDR3, the DNA is TGTGCCAGCAGCTTAGCGTTTTTTCAGGCTGGGTACCAAGAGACCCAGTACTTC. The encoded protein is CASSLAFFQAGYQETQYF.